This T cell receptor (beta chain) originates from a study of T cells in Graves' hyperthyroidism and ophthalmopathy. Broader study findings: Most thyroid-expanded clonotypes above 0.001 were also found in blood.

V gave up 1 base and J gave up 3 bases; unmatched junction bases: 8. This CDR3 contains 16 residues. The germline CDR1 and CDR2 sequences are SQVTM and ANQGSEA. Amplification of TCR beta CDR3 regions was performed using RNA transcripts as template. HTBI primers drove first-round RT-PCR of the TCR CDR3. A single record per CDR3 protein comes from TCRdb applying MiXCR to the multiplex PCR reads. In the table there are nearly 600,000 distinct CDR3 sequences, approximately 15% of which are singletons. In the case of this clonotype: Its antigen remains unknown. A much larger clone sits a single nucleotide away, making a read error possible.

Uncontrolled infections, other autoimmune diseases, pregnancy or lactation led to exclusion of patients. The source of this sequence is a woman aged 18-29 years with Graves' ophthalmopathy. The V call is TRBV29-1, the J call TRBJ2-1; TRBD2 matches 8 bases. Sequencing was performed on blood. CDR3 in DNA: TGCAGCGTTGAAGGAGAGCGGGGGAGCTTCTACAATGAGCAGTTCTTC. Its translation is CSVEGERGSFYNEQFF.